This TCR beta chain was sequenced for a study of T cell responses to AZD1222 COVID-19 vaccine. TCRdb's table, derived via immunoSEQ multiplex PCR, lists solely in-frame clones and lacks some. This table holds approximately 160,000 clones, around 89% found once. Germline V gene data show CDR1 as KGHDR and CDR2 as SFDVKD. The V end was cut by 4 bases, the J end by 7 bases, with 19 bases between. This CDR3 region has 16 residues. General study results and limits: Receipt of two AZD1222 doses was followed by a rise in Spike-specific TCR breadth and depth. Repertoire samples came only from after the peak T cell response. The sample set comprised mostly white British donors with more females, and clonal diversity was possibly underestimated.

In regard to this clone: Its antigen remains unidentified.

Sequenced material: peripheral blood, taken on day 0 of MenACWY control vaccination. The chain joins TRBV24-1 to TRBJ2-1; D remains unclear. This receptor was identified in an adult in good health. Here the CDR3 reads CATSDPRPTDLNEQFF. CDR3 sequence (DNA): TGTGCCACCAGTGACCCCCGACCCACCGACTTAAATGAGCAGTTCTTC.